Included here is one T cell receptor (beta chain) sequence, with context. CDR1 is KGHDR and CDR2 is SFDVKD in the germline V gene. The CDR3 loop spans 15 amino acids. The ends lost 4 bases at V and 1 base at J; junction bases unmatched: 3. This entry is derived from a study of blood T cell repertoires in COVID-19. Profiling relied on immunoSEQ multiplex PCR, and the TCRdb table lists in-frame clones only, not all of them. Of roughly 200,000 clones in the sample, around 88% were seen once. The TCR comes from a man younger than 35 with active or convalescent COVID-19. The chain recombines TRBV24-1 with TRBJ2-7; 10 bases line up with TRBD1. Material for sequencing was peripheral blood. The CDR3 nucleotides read TGTGCCACCAGTGACCCGGGACAGGGGTCCTACGAGCAGTACTTC. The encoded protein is CATSDPGQGSYEQYF.